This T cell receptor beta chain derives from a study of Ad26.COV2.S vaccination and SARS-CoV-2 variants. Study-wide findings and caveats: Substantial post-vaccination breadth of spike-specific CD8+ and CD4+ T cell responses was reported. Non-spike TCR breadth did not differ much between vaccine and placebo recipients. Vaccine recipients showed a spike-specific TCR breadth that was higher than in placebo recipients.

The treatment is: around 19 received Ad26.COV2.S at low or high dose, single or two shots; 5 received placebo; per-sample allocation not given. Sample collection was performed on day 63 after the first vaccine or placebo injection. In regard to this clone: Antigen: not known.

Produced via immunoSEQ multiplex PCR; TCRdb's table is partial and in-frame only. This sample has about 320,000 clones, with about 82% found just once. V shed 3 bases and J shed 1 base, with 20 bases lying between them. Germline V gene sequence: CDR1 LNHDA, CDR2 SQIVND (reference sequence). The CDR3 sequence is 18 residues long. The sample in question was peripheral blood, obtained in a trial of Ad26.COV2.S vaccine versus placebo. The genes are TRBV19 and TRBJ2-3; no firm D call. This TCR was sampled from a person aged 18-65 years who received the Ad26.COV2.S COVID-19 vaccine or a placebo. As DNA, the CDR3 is TGTGCCAGTAGTATCAGTGCGAAAACCGGCCAGGGCACAGATACGCAGTATTTT. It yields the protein CASSISAKTGQGTDTQYF. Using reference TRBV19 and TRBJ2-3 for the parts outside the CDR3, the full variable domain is DGGITQSPKYLFRKEGQNVTLSCEQNLNHDAMYWYRQDPGQGLRLIYYSQIVNDFQKGDIAEGYSVSREKKESFPLTVTSAQKNPTAFYLCASSISAKTGQGTDTQYFGPGTRLTVL.